This entry lists 19 T cell receptor beta chains sequenced from one sample in a study of tumor-infiltrating lymphocytes in primary liver carcinoma. The authors took blood RNA from unsorted whole blood and also extracted germline DNA. Production of TCR beta cDNA used roughly 480 ng total RNA together with a constant-region primer. Slightly modified ARM-PCR served as the procedure for the TCR beta libraries. These libraries came from three rounds of nested multiplex PCR. The first two PCR rounds used TRBV1-TRBV30 primers with a Cbeta primer, 9 to 10 cycles each. A single record per CDR3 protein comes from TCRdb applying MiXCR to the multiplex PCR reads. Counted here are 250,000 to 400,000 distinct CDR3 sequences, approximately 60% occurring once; the ten biggest clones make up approximately 9%. Sequencing input: peripheral blood. The source of these receptors is a man aged 35 to 55 with primary liver carcinoma and hepatitis B virus infection.

Regarding this clonotype: An end of the junction does not agree with germline; a read error may underlie this. J is TRBJ2-3 and V is TRBV11-1; unclear D gene. This CDR3 region has 17 residues. Germline lookup yields CDR1 SGHAT and CDR2 FQDESV (reference sequence). Here the CDR3 reads CVSSFSWGIGSTDTQYF. The DNA of the CDR3 is TGTGTCAGCAGCTTCTCCTGGGGTATCGGAAGCACAGATACGCAGTATTTT.

Turning to this clonotype: This sequence may be a read error, since a much larger clone differs from it by one base. The V and J genes are TRBV6-1 and TRBJ2-7, with unresolved D. Germline V gene data show CDR1 as MNHNS and CDR2 as SASEGT. Between the trimmed V and J ends, which lost 4 bases and 4 bases, there was a span of 11 bases. This CDR3 is 13 amino acids long. The CDR3, as DNA: TGTGCCAGCAGTGTACAGCCCCGATACGAGCAGTACTTC. Residues: CASSVQPRYEQYF.

This clonotype was counted ten times or more. The chain combines TRBV29-1 with TRBJ1-1, with TRBD1 as a possible D gene (5 bases). The germline V and J ends were trimmed by 5 bases and 7 bases, with 11 bases remaining between them. The CDR3 covers 11 residues. Germline assignment: CDR1 SQVTM and CDR2 ANQGSEA. CDR3 sequence reads: CSVLGEVEAFF. In DNA, the CDR3 is TGCAGCGTTCTGGGGGAAGTTGAAGCTTTCTTT. Looking up the rest from reference TRBV29-1 and TRBJ1-1 gives the full variable domain: SAVISQKPSRDICQRGTSLTIQCQVDSQVTMMFWYRQQPGQSLTLIATANQGSEATYESGFVIDKFPISRPNLTFSTLTVSNMSPEDSSIYLCSVLGEVEAFFGQGTRLTVV.

This chain links TRBV4-1 with TRBJ1-5, with D unresolved. CDR1 is MGHRA, CDR2 YSYEKL, per germline. This CDR3 has 17 residues. Trimming cost V 0 bases and J 0 bases, with 12 bases left between them. The CDR3 loop is CASSQEDTRSSNQPQHF. The CDR3, as DNA: TGCGCCAGCAGCCAAGAAGACACACGATCTAGCAATCAGCCCCAGCATTTT.

This clonotype occurred a few times. The chain employs TRBV12-3 or TRBV12-4 and TRBJ2-1; the D is unclear. Trimming took 3 bases from V and 10 from J, leaving 16 bases between them. CDR3 length: 14 residues. The CDR3 bases are TGTGCCAGCAGTTTCAAGGCTATGGCGGTCGAGCAGTTCTTC. Amino acid sequence: CASSFKAMAVEQFF.

The chain joins TRBV28 to TRBJ1-1; a possible D gene is TRBD1 (5 bases). CDR3 length equals 14 residues. The germline V gene encodes CDR1 MDHEN and CDR2 SYDVKM. Deletions cut 6 bases from V and 4 bases from J, with 15 bases between. The CDR3 here is CASSYRGGSTEAFF. CDR3 DNA: TGTGCCAGCAGCTACCGCGGGGGATCCACTGAAGCTTTCTTT. Together with reference TRBV28 and TRBJ1-1, the CDR3 gives the full variable domain: DVKVTQSSRYLVKRTGEKVFLECVQDMDHENMFWYRQDPGLGLRLIYFSYDVKMKEKGDIPEGYSVSREKKERFSLILESASTNQTSMYLCASSYRGGSTEAFFGQGTRLTVV.

This clonotype has at least ten counts. It may be a read error: a sequence one base away is much more abundant. J is TRBJ2-1 and V is TRBV6-2 or TRBV6-3, with 9 bases that match TRBD2. Looked up from germline, CDR1 is MNHEY and CDR2 is SVGEGT. This CDR3 has 13 residues. V lost 6 bases to trimming and J lost 13 bases; unmatched junction nucleotides: 10. The CDR3 DNA reads TGTGCCAGCAGACCGGGACTAGCCGGGAGTCAGTTCTTC. Protein sequence: CASRPGLAGSQFF.

CDR3 sequence reads: CISGSGRGEQFF. CDR3 sequence (DNA): TGTATCAGCGGGAGCGGGAGAGGGGAGCAGTTCTTC. The gene calls are TRBV12-3 or TRBV12-4 and TRBJ2-1; 8 bases match TRBD2. This CDR3 contains 12 residues.

This clonotype was observed once. DNA for the CDR3: TGTGCCGTTTGTTGGGTACCCGACGAGCAGTACTTC. Translating gives CAVCWVPDEQYF. The chain combines TRBV21-1 with TRBJ2-7. TRBV21-1 is a recognized pseudogene. This CDR3 has 12 residues.

The V call is TRBV6-1, the J call TRBJ1-5; D gene ambiguous. Germline CDR1 reads MNHNS; CDR2 reads SASEGT. V lost 2 bases to trimming and J lost 4 bases, with 9 bases between them. The CDR3 contains 14 residues. CDR3 residues: CASSERGWNQPQHF. The DNA for the CDR3 is TGTGCCAGCAGTGAACGGGGATGGAATCAGCCCCAGCATTTT.

Regarding this clonotype: Relative to the germline gene, one junction end is altered; a read error may explain this. The chain recombines TRBV6-5 with TRBJ1-2; D is unresolved. CDR1 is MNHEY, CDR2 SVGAGI, per germline. This CDR3 contains 14 residues. CDR3 sequence: CASSYESVSYSYTF. Written as DNA, the CDR3 is TGTGCCAGCAGTTACGAGAGCGTTTCCTATAGCTACACCTTC.

Concerning this clonotype itself: At one of its ends the junction is not consistent with the germline gene, which may arise from a read error. The V gene is TRBV28, the J gene TRBJ1-6, with D possibly being TRBD1 (5 bases). The CDR3 sequence is 15 residues long. The germline V gene encodes CDR1 MDHEN and CDR2 SYDVKM. The CDR3 sequence: CAGSSGSRAYSPLHF. CDR3 coding DNA: TGTGCCGGCAGTTCAGGTAGCAGGGCGTATTCACCCCTCCACTTT. Full variable domain (remainder filled in from reference TRBV28 and TRBJ1-6): DVKVTQSSRYLVKRTGEKVFLECVQDMDHENMFWYRQDPGLGLRLIYFSYDVKMKEKGDIPEGYSVSREKKERFSLILESASTNQTSMYLCAGSSGSRAYSPLHFGNGTRLTVT.

The chain carries TRBV5-6 and TRBJ1-1, with D tentatively TRBD1 (5 bases). CDR1 and CDR2 (germline): SGHDT, YYEEEE. Trimming took 4 bases from V and 10 from J, leaving 41 bases between them. This CDR3 contains 21 residues. CDR3 in DNA: TGTGCCAGCAGCGTACGTTCAGGATTCGACCTGAAGGGACTTGTAACCCAGGGAGCTTTCTTT. It translates to CASSVRSGFDLKGLVTQGAFF.

Concerning this clonotype: A much more abundant neighbour one base away suggests this may be a read error. The chain links TRBV12-3 or TRBV12-4 to TRBJ1-1, with D perhaps matching TRBD1 (5 bases). CDR3 length equals 14 residues. In DNA, the CDR3 is TGTACCAGCAGTTTTCAGGGCCTGAACACTGAAGCTTTCTTT. It codes for CTSSFQGLNTEAFF.

The V call is TRBV5-6, the J call TRBJ1-2; the match to TRBD1 covers 7 bases. Germline CDR1 SGHDT, CDR2 YYEEEE. The CDR3 is 14 residues long. V lost 5 bases and J lost 6; bases outside the gene matches: 10. CDR3 loop: CASSKGGSIDGYTF. DNA for the CDR3: TGTGCCAGCAGTAAAGGGGGCTCGATAGATGGCTACACCTTC.

In this sample, this clonotype turned up a few times. The rearrangement uses TRBV6-5 and TRBJ2-2, with 10 nucleotides matching TRBD2. The CDR3 totals 15 residues. Germline trimming cut 7 bases from V and 8 bases from J; bases unmatched to any gene: 10. From germline, CDR1 is MNHEY and CDR2 SVGAGI. The CDR3, as DNA: TGTGCCAGCAATCCTAGCGGGAGCTTAATAGGGGAGCTGTTTTTT. Encoded protein: CASNPSGSLIGELFF.

About this clonotype itself: Being one base from a much bigger clone, this may be a read error. This chain connects TRBV10-3 to TRBJ2-1; no clear D. Germline V gene sequence: CDR1 ENHRY, CDR2 SYGVKD. The CDR3 extends over 16 amino acids. The CDR3 loop reads CAISDSSRASYNEKFF. CDR3 nucleotides: TGTGCCATCAGTGATTCCAGTCGGGCATCATACAATGAGAAGTTCTTC.

The J gene is TRBJ2-7, the V gene TRBV12-3 or TRBV12-4; D unclear. The germline V and J ends were trimmed by 1 base and 8 bases, with 12 bases remaining between them. The CDR3 extends over 13 amino acids. The CDR3 nucleotides are TGTGCCAGCAGTTTAGATAAGGGAAAAAAGCAGTACTTC. This encodes CASSLDKGKKQYF.

Concerning this clonotype itself: One junction end does not reproduce the germline sequence, and a read error may be involved. The genes are TRBV11-2 and TRBJ2-2; D unclear. This CDR3 has 14 amino acids. CDR1 and CDR2 (germline): SGHAT, FQNNGV. The DNA of the CDR3 is TGTGCCAGCAACTTAGATCAGGCGACCGGGGAGCTGTTTTTT. It specifies CASNLDQATGELFF.